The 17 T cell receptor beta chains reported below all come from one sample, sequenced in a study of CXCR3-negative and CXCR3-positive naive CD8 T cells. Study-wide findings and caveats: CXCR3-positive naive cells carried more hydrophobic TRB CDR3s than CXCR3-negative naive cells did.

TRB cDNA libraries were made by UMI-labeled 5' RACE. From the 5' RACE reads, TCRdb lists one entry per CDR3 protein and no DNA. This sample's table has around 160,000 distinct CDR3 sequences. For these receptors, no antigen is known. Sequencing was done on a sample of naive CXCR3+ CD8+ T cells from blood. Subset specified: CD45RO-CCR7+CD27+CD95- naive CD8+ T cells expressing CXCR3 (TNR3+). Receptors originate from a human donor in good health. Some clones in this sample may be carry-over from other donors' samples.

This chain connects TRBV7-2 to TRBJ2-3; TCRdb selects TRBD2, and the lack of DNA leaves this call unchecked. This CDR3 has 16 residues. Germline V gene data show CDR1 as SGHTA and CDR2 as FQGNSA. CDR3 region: CASSPISGRSSDTQYF.

The CDR3 region is CASSQDSGLLGEQYF. This rearrangement joins TRBV4-3 to TRBJ2-7. The CDR3 consists of 15 residues. From germline, CDR1 is LGHNA and CDR2 YSLEER.

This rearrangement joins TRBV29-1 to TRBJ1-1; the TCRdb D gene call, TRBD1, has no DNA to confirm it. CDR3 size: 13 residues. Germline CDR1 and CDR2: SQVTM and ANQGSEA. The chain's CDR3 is CSVQRGGGTEAFF.

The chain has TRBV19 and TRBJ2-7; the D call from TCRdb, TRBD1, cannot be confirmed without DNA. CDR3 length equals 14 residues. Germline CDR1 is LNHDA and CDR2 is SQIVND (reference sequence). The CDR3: CASSEGQGFYEQYF.

The CDR3: CASSIPGQGAPTGELFF. The V gene is TRBV7-9, the J gene TRBJ2-2; no DNA is available, so the TRBD1 call from TCRdb remains unchecked. CDR1 and CDR2 (germline): SEHNR, FQNEAQ (reference sequence). This CDR3 spans 17 amino acids.

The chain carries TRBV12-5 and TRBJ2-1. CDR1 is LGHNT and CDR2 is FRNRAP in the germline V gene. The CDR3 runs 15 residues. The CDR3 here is CASGLGQGSYNEQFF.

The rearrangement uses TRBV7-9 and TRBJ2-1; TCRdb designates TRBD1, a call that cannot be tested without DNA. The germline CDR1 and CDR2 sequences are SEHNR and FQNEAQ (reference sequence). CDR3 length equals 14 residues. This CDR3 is CASRSRGGPGEQFF.

This chain's CDR3 is CSAMTSGYEQYF. The V gene is TRBV20-1, the J gene TRBJ2-7; the D call of TRBD2 rests on TCRdb alone, since no DNA is present to check it. CDR1 and CDR2 from the germline V gene are DFQATT and SNEGSKA (reference sequence). CDR3 length: 12 amino acids.

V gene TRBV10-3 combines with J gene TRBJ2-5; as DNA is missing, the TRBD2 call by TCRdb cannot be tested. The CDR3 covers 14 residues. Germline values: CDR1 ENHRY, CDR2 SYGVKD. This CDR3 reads CAISEQGGQETQYF.

The CDR3 loop is CASSLGAGNNEQFF. The chain uses TRBV7-9 and TRBJ2-1; as DNA is missing, the TRBD1 call by TCRdb cannot be tested. This CDR3 is built from 14 residues. Germline CDR1 SEHNR, CDR2 FQNEAQ (reference sequence).

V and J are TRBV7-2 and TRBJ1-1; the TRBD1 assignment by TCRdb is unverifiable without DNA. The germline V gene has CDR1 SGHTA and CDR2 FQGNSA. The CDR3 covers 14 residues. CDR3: CASSLGTDHYEAFF.

The CDR3 sequence is CASSTGPRGTGELFF. The rearrangement uses TRBV9 and TRBJ2-2; TCRdb names TRBD1, which stays unverified in the absence of DNA. Per the germline V gene, CDR1 is SGDLS and CDR2 is YYNGEE. CDR3 length: 15 residues.

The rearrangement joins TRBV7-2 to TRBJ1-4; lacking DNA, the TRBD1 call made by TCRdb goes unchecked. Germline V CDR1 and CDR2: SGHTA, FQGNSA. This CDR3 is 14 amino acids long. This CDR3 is CASSLTGVGEKLFF.

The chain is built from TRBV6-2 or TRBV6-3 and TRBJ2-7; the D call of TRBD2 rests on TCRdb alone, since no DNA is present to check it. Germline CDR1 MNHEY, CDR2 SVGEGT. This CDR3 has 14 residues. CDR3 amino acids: CASSQDGLAGAAYF.

The CDR3 reads CASSLDPNNQKMNTEAFF. The genes are TRBV11-2 and TRBJ1-1. The CDR3 runs 18 residues. Germline-derived CDR1 and CDR2 are SGHAT and FQNNGV.

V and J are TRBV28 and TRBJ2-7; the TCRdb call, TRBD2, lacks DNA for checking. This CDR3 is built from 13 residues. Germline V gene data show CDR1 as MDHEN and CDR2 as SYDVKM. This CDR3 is CASSLWGPGEQYF.

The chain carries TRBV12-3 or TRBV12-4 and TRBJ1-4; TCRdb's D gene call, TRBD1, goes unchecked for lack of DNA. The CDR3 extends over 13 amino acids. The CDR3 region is CASSFRGEEKLFF.